The text below deals with one T cell receptor (beta chain). Per the germline V gene, CDR1 is PRHDT and CDR2 is FYEKMQ (reference sequence). This CDR3 contains 14 residues. The V end lost 4 bases, the J end lost 6 bases, and 14 bases lay between the germline ends. Sequencing used immunoSEQ multiplex PCR; TCRdb keeps in-frame clones, though not all of them. Among 45,000 to 55,000 clones, over 80% were seen once, and the ten largest hold around 0.91%. The sample originates from a study of T cell changes during pregnancy in multiple sclerosis. The sequencing here drew on CD4+ T cells from peripheral blood mononuclear cells, taken in the second trimester of pregnancy. This chain links TRBV13 with TRBJ2-3; the D gene is possibly TRBD2 (5 bases). This receptor was taken from a female donor in good health, enrolled as a control in a pregnancy study. The CDR3 loop is CASSSIGGTDTQYF. The CDR3 coding sequence is TGTGCCAGCAGCTCCATAGGAGGTACGGATACGCAGTATTTT. Together with reference TRBV13 and TRBJ2-3, the CDR3 gives the full variable domain: AAGVIQSPRHLIKEKRETATLKCYPIPRHDTVYWYQQGPGQDPQFLISFYEKMQSDKGSIPDRFSAQQFSDYHSELNMSSLELGDSALYFCASSSIGGTDTQYFGPGTRLTVL.